This T cell receptor (beta chain) came from a study of blood T cell repertoires in COVID-19. Across the whole study: The United States, Italy and Spain were the sources of the acute and convalescent COVID-19 samples. The cDNA or gDNA used as material had been derived from T cells, B-cell-depleted T cells, or PBMCs.

Original analysis: Amplifying reference gene primers gave estimates of nucleated cell counts. The assay was immunoSEQ multiplex PCR, and TCRdb's table has in-frame clones only and misses some. V and J calls and clone size come straight from that table; D and trimming were deduced from the DNA. This sample has 200,000 to 250,000 clones; roughly 89% occur once, and the top ten carry 2% to 2.5%. The sample taken for sequencing was peripheral blood. The receptor comes from a man younger than 45 who had recovered from COVID-19.

Here the CDR3 DNA reads TGTGCCATCAGTTCCCGGGACAGGGGGCGCGACTATGGCTACACCTTC. Translating it yields CAISSRDRGRDYGYTF. The chain recombines TRBV10-3 with TRBJ1-2, with 12 positions matching TRBD1. This CDR3 region has 16 residues. J was trimmed by 3 bases and V by 5 bases; bases with no gene match: 7. Germline V CDR1 and CDR2: ENHRY, SYGVKD.